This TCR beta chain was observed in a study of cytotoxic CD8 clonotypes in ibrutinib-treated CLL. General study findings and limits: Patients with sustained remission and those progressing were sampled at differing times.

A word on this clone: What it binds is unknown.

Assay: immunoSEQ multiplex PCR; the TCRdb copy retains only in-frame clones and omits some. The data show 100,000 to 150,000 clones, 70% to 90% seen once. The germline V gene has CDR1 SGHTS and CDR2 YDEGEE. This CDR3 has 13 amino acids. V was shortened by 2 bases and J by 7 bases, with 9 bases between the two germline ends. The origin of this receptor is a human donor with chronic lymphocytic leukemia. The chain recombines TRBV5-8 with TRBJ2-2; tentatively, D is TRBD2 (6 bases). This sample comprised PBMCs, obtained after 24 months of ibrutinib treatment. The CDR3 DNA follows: TGTGCCAGCAGCTTTCTGACTAGCGGGGAGCTGTTTTTT. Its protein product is CASSFLTSGELFF.